These T cell receptor beta chains were read from a single sample in a study of beta chain features in type 1 diabetes. This table comes from immunoSEQ multiplex PCR, and its TCRdb copy is limited to in-frame clones, with some not included. The sample lists around 260,000 clones, 24% occurring once. Specimen: naive CD4+ T cells from blood. The receptors come from a woman aged 25 to 39 with type 1 diabetes. CDR3s include the opening cysteine and the closing phenylalanine or tryptophan.

16 TRBV9 CASSKEASRGTDTQYF
14 TRBV25-1 CARPSGRGCNEQFF
16 TRBV30 CAWSVDRVGGNQPQHF
14 TRBV7-9 CASSFGVITDTQYF
16 TRBV28 CASSFPRGRGTDTQYF
11 TRBV20-1 CSARGSSEAFF
14 TRBV6-5 CASSYSQGDTEAFF
14 TRBV30 CAWSGRQGSREQYF
13 TRBV7-9 CASSLQAGTEAFF
14 TRBV28 CASRTQGPSYEQYF
17 TRBV5-1 CASSLAPGHPDTGELFF
13 TRBV30 CAWSLDSQNIQYF
14 TRBV7-3 CASSFGLAGNEQFF
13 TRBV29-1 CSVEGLDRNEQFF
15 TRBV9 CASSVTPGQNYEQYF
14 TRBV27 CASRNAAVQETQYF
14 TRBV6-1 CAASSPPTHNEQFF
16 TRBV29-1 CSVGGIGGKRDYEQFF
16 TRBV19 CASSSSSGVVQETQYF
17 TRBV4-1 CASSQDGQDTSTDTQYF
12 TRBV15 CATSPQGEKLFF
11 TRBV20-1 CSAQGSEKLFF
13 TRBV11-2 CASSFREWETQYF
14 TRBV13 CASRRGTGLETQYF
14 TRBV2 CASSEGRGSYEQYF
14 TRBV5-1 CASSIGTGEETQYF
13 TRBV5-6 CASSLQGTYEQYF
13 TRBV5-1 CASSLNRGAEAFF